The T cell receptor (beta chain) described here comes from a study of Graves' ophthalmopathy and Graves' hyperthyroidism. RNA transcripts yielded amplified TCR beta CDR3 regions. The workflow started with a first-round RT-PCR run with HTBI primers and then moved on to a second-round multiplex PCR. TCRdb reprocessed the multiplex PCR reads with MiXCR, giving one entry per CDR3 protein. The sample has hundreds of thousands of distinct CDR3 sequences, 40% seen once. In this sample, this clonotype turned up a few times. The V gene lost 5 bases and the J gene lost 4 bases, with 15 bases spanning the gap. CDR3 length: 14 residues. In germline, CDR1 is WNHNN, CDR2 SYGVQD (reference sequence).

Specimen: peripheral blood. The chain recombines TRBV10-1 with TRBJ2-7; the D is unclear. The sequence was obtained from an adult man with Graves' ophthalmopathy. The CDR3 reads CASSIGKLGYEQYF. Here the CDR3 DNA reads TGCGCCAGCAGTATTGGGAAGCTTGGGTACGAGCAGTACTTC.